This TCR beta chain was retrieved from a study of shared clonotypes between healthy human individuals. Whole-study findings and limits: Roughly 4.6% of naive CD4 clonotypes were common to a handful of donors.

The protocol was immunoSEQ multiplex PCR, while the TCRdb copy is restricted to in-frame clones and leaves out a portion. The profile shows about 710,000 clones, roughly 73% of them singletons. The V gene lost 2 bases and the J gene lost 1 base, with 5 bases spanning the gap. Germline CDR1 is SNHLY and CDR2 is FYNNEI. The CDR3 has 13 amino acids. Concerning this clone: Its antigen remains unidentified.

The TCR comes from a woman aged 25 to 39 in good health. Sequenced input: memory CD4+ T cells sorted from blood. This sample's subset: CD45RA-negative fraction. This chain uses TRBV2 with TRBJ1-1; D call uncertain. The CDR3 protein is CASSESRNTEAFF. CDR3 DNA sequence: TGTGCCAGCAGTGAATCTAGGAACACTGAAGCTTTCTTT.